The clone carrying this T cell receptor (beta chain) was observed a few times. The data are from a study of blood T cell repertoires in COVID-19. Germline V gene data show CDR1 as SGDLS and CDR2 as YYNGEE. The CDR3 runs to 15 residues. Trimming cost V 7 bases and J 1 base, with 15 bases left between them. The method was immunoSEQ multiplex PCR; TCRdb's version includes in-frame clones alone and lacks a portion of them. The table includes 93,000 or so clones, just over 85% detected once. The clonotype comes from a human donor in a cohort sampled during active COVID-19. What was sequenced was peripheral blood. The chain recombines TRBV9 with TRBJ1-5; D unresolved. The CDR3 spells CASSPREGSNQPQHF. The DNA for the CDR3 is TGTGCCAGCTCCCCAAGGGAGGGAAGCAATCAGCCCCAGCATTTT.